This paragraph covers one T cell receptor (beta chain) sequence. Its antigen is currently unknown. The data derive from a study of cytomegalovirus exposure and HLA in healthy donors. The overall study: From HLA-typed donors, an early data release held roughly 80 million unique TCRs. Study-wide findings and caveats: Several top significant clusters appeared, in a later analysis, to be linked to common viral pathogens. Across donors, most TCRs were seen rarely, yet some public ones were widespread. The number of N-insertions in an Asian-associated ancestry cluster was reportedly below the approximately 690-donor mean in a later analysis.

PCR used 60 Vbeta primers and 13 Jbeta primers. Clones were sequenced by immunoSEQ multiplex PCR, and TCRdb holds only the in-frame ones, with some missing. The data hold 150,000 or so clones, with approximately 80% observed a single time. V lost 3 bases and J lost 7, with 10 bases in between. Germline CDR1 reads MDHEN; CDR2 reads SYDVKM. This CDR3 comprises 14 residues. Material for sequencing was PBMCs. The rearrangement uses TRBV28 and TRBJ1-6, with D uncertain. The TCR comes from a young woman in good health and CMV-seronegative. In DNA, the CDR3 is TGTGCCAGCAGTTTGGTGCTATTGAATTCACCCCTCCACTTT. This sequence encodes CASSLVLLNSPLHF. The full variable domain, in which reference TRBV28 and TRBJ1-6 provide the parts outside the CDR3, is DVKVTQSSRYLVKRTGEKVFLECVQDMDHENMFWYRQDPGLGLRLIYFSYDVKMKEKGDIPEGYSVSREKKERFSLILESASTNQTSMYLCASSLVLLNSPLHFGNGTRLTVT.